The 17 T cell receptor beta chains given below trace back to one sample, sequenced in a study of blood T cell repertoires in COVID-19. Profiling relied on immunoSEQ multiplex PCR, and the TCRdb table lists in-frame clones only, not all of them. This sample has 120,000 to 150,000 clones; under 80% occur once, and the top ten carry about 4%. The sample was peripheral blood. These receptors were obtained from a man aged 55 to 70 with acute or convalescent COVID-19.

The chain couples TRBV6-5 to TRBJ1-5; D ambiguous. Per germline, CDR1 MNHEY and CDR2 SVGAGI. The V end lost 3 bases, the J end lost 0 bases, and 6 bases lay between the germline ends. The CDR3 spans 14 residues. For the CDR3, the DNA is TGTGCCAGCAGTTATTTAAATAGCAATCAGCCCCAGCATTTT. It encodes CASSYLNSNQPQHF.

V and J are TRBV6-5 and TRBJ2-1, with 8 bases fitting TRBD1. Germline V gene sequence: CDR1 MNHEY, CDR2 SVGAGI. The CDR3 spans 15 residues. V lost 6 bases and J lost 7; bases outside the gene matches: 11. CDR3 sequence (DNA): TGTGCCAGCAGACCAAGGACAGGGAATAGGAATGAGCAGTTCTTC. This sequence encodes CASRPRTGNRNEQFF.

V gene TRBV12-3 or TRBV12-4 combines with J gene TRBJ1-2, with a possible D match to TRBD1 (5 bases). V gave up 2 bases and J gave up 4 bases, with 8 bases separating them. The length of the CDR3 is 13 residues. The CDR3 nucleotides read TGTGCCAGCAGTTTAAGGGGTCCCTATGGCTACACCTTC. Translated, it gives CASSLRGPYGYTF.

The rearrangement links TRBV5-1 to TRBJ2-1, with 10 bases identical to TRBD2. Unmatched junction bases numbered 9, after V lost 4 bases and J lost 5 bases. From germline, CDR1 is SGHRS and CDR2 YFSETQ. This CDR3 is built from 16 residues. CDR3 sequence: CASSAAAGGPHNEQFF. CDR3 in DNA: TGCGCCAGCAGCGCAGCAGCGGGAGGGCCCCACAATGAGCAGTTCTTC. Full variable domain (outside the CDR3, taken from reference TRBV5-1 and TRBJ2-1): KAGVTQTPRYLIKTRGQQVTLSCSPISGHRSVSWYQQTPGQGLQFLFEYFSETQRNKGNFPGRFSGRQFSNSRSEMNVSTLELGDSALYLCASSAAAGGPHNEQFFGPGTRLTVL.

CDR3 amino acids: CASKRSGTPDATQYF. As DNA, the CDR3 is TGTGCCAGTAAAAGGAGTGGTACCCCAGACGCTACGCAGTATTTT. The rearrangement uses TRBV19 and TRBJ2-3; D unresolved. The CDR3 runs to 15 residues. From germline, CDR1 is LNHDA and CDR2 SQIVND (reference sequence). Trimming removed 7 bases at V and 8 bases at J, with 22 bases between.

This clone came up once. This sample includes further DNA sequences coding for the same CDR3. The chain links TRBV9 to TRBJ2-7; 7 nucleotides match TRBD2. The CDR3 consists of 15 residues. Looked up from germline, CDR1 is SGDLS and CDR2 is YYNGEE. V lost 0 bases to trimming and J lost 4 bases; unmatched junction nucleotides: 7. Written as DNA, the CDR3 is TGTGCCAGCAGCGTAGAGGCGGGAGCAGTGTACGAGCAGTACTTC. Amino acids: CASSVEAGAVYEQYF.

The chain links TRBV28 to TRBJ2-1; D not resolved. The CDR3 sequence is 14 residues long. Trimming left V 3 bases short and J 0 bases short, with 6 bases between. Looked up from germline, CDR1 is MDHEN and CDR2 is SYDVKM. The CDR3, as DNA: TGTGCCAGCAGTTTTTTGAGCTCCTACAATGAGCAGTTCTTC. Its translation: CASSFLSSYNEQFF.

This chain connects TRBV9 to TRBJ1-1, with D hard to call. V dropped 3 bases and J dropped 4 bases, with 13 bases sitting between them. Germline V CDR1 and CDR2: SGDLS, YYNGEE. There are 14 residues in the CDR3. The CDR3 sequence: CASSAQVGSTEAFF. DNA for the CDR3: TGTGCCAGCAGCGCTCAAGTTGGGAGCACTGAAGCTTTCTTT.

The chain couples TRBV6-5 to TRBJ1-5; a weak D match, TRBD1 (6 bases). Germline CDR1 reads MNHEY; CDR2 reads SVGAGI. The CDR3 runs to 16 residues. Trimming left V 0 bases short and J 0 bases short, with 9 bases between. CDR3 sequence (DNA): TGTGCCAGCAGTTACTCCCAGGGGCATAGCAATCAGCCCCAGCATTTT. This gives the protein CASSYSQGHSNQPQHF.

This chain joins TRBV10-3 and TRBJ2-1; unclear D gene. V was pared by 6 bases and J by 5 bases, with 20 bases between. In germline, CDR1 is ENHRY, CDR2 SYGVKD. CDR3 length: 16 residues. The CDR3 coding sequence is TGTGCCATCAGCTTTATAGGTACGACTGGTGACAATGAGCAGTTCTTC. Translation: CAISFIGTTGDNEQFF.

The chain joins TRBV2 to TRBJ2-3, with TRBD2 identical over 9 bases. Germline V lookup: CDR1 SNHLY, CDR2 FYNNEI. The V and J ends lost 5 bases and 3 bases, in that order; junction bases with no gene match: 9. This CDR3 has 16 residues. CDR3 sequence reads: CASSPSGGRVTDTQYF. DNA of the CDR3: TGTGCCAGCAGTCCTTCGGGCGGGAGGGTTACAGATACGCAGTATTTT.

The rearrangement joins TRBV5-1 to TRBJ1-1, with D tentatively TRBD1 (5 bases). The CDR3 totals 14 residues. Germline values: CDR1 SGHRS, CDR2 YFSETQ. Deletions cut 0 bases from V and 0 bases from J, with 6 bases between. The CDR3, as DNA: TGCGCCAGCAGCTTGGCAGGGATGAACACTGAAGCTTTCTTT. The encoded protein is CASSLAGMNTEAFF.

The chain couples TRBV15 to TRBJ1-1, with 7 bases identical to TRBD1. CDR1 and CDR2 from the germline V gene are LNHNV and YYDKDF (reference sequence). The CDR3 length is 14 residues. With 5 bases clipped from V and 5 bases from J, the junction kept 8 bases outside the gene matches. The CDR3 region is CATSGDTGVTEAFF. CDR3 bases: TGTGCCACCAGCGGCGATACAGGGGTTACTGAAGCTTTCTTT.

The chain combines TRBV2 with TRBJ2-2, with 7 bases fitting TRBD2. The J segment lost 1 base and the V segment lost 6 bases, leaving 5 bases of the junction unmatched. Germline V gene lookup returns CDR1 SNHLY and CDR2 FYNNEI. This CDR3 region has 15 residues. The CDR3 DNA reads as TGTGCCAGCAGAAGGGAGGGAGTGAACACCGGGGAGCTGTTTTTT. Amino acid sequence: CASRREGVNTGELFF. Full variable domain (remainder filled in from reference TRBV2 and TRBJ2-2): EPEVTQTPSHQVTQMGQEVILRCVPISNHLYFYWYRQILGQKVEFLVSFYNNEISEKSEIFDDQFSVERPDGSNFTLKIRSTKLEDSAMYFCASRREGVNTGELFFGEGSRLTVL.

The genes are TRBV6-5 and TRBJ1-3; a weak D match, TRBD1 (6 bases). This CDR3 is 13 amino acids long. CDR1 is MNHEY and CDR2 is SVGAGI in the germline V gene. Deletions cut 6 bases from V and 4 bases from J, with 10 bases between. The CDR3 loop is CASRTGTGNTIYF. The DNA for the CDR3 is TGTGCCAGCAGAACCGGGACAGGAAACACCATATATTTT.

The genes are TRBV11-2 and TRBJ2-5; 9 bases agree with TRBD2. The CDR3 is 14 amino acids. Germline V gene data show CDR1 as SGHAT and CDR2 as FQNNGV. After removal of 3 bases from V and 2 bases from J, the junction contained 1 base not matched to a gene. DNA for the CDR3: TGTGCCAGCAGCTTGACTAGCGGACAAGAGACCCAGTACTTC. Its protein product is CASSLTSGQETQYF.

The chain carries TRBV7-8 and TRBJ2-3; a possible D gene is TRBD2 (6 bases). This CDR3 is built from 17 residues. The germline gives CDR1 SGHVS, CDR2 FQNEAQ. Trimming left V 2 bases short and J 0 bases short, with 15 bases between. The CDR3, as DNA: TGTGCCAGCAGCTTACGATCGGCGGGACTGAGCACAGATACGCAGTATTTT. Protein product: CASSLRSAGLSTDTQYF.